The 12 T cell receptor beta chains given below trace back to one sample, sequenced in a study of technical replicates of blood from a few donors. The repertoire was sequenced with immunoSEQ multiplex PCR; TCRdb's copy has only in-frame clones and lacks some. The sample carries tens of thousands of clones, around 92% recorded once. Specimen: T cells isolated from PBMCs. The receptors here all came from a human donor in good health.

This clone was seen a handful of times. The rearrangement links TRBV10-3 to TRBJ2-3, with a tentative D call TRBD2 (6 bases). Germline V CDR1 and CDR2: ENHRY, SYGVKD. Trimming stripped 2 bases from V and 5 bases from J, with 17 bases between. This CDR3 has 16 residues. CDR3 sequence reads: CAISEVGTALLDTQYF. The CDR3 DNA is TGTGCCATCAGTGAGGTCGGGACTGCGCTTCTAGATACGCAGTATTTT.

This clone was counted a single time. This chain connects TRBV5-6 to TRBJ2-5; D remains ambiguous. V was cut by 0 bases and J by 1 base, with 13 bases left in between. Germline V lookup: CDR1 SGHDT, CDR2 YYEEEE. The CDR3 extends over 16 amino acids. CDR3 region: CASSLGLGGIQETQYF. The DNA of the CDR3 is TGTGCCAGCAGCTTGGGGCTAGGCGGAATCCAAGAGACCCAGTACTTC. Combining the CDR3 with reference TRBV5-6 and TRBJ2-5 gives the whole variable domain DAGVTQSPTHLIKTRGQQVTLRCSPKSGHDTVSWYQQALGQGPQFIFQYYEEEERQRGNFPDRFSGHQFPNYSSELNVNALLLGDSALYLCASSLGLGGIQETQYFGPGTRLLVL.

The chain combines TRBV7-3 with TRBJ2-3; no reliable D call. The CDR3 runs to 13 residues. Germline loops: CDR1 SGHTA, CDR2 FQGTGA. V was cut by 2 bases and J by 3 bases, with 6 bases left in between. The DNA for the CDR3 is TGTGCCAGCAGCTTATACTATACAGATACGCAGTATTTT. It yields the protein CASSLYYTDTQYF.

This clone was found once. The J gene is TRBJ2-7, the V gene TRBV5-6; 10 nucleotides match TRBD1. Germline trimming cut 4 bases from V and 6 bases from J; bases unmatched to any gene: 13. This CDR3 is built from 16 residues. CDR1 and CDR2 (germline): SGHDT, YYEEEE. The CDR3 region is CASSPDAGTGVFEQYF. In DNA, the CDR3 is TGTGCCAGCAGCCCAGATGCGGGGACAGGGGTATTCGAGCAGTACTTC.

The gene calls are TRBV6-6 and TRBJ1-2, with TRBD1 matching over 7 bases. Trimming removed 2 bases from V and 4 bases from J; junction bases left unmatched: 7. Germline V lookup: CDR1 MNHNY, CDR2 SVGAGI (reference sequence). This CDR3 has 15 amino acids. The CDR3 loop reads CASSYQKTGSYGYTF. Here the CDR3 DNA reads TGTGCCAGCAGTTACCAAAAGACAGGGAGCTATGGCTACACCTTC.

This clone was detected a few times. The chain combines TRBV30 with TRBJ1-1; no reliable D call. The CDR3 spans 11 residues. Germline V CDR1 and CDR2: GTSNPN, SVGIG (reference sequence). Trimming removed 6 bases at V and 1 base at J, with 6 bases between. In nucleotides, the CDR3 is TGTGCCTGCCTATGGAACACTGAAGCTTTCTTT. It codes for CACLWNTEAFF.

Concerning this clone: The junction and the germline gene differ at one end; a read error may be behind it. V gene TRBV6-6 combines with J gene TRBJ1-1, with D unclear. Germline V gene lookup returns CDR1 MNHNY and CDR2 SVGAGI (reference sequence). This CDR3 has 11 amino acids. CDR3 sequence (DNA): TGCGCCAGCAGTGCTGGAATAGACTCTTTCTTT. Translating gives CASSAGIDSFF.

The V gene is TRBV30, the J gene TRBJ2-1, with 7 bases lining up with TRBD2. With 1 base clipped from V and 13 bases from J, the junction kept 4 bases outside the gene matches. Germline CDR1 reads GTSNPN; CDR2 reads SVGIG (reference sequence). The CDR3 is 11 residues long. The CDR3 sequence is CAWSEGTNQFF. CDR3 coding DNA: TGTGCCTGGAGTGAGGGGACTAATCAGTTCTTC. The full variable domain, with the rest looked up from reference TRBV30 and TRBJ2-1, is SQTIHQWPATLVQPVGSPLSLECTVEGTSNPNLYWYRQAAGRGLQLLFYSVGIGQISSEVPQNLSASRPQDRQFILSSKKLLLSDSGFYLCAWSEGTNQFFGPGTRLTVL.

The genes are TRBV19 and TRBJ2-7, with D perhaps being TRBD1 or TRBD2 (5 bases each). CDR1 is LNHDA and CDR2 is SQIVND in the germline V gene (reference sequence). There are 15 residues in the CDR3. V was pared by 8 bases and J by 0 bases, with 17 bases between. CDR3 sequence: CASGRGAESSYEQYF. The CDR3 nucleotides are TGTGCCAGTGGTAGGGGAGCGGAGAGCTCCTACGAGCAGTACTTC.

This chain joins TRBV12-5 and TRBJ2-2, with TRBD2 matching 12 bases. Trimming took 1 base from V and 1 from J; bases not matched to a gene: 1. The CDR3 consists of 17 residues. The germline CDR1 and CDR2 sequences are LGHNT and FRNRAP. CDR3 sequence reads: CASGLGTSGMNTGELFF. CDR3 sequence (DNA): TGTGCTAGTGGTTTGGGGACTAGCGGGATGAACACCGGGGAGCTGTTTTTT.

This chain connects TRBV27 to TRBJ1-2; no clear D gene. This CDR3 spans 12 amino acids. Germline V gene data show CDR1 as MNHEY and CDR2 as SMNVEV (reference sequence). V gave up 6 bases and J gave up 4 bases, with 9 bases separating them. The CDR3 DNA follows: TGTGCCAGCAGCCAAAGCGGCTATGGCTACACCTTC. Protein sequence: CASSQSGYGYTF.

The CDR3 DNA reads TGTGCCAGCAGCTACCCCGGGACAGGGACAGAGACCCAGTACTTC. It specifies CASSYPGTGTETQYF. The gene calls are TRBV5-8 and TRBJ2-5; TRBD1 agrees at 9 bases. Per germline, CDR1 SGHTS and CDR2 YDEGEE. The CDR3 runs 15 residues. V lost 3 bases and J lost 4; bases outside the gene matches: 7.